Only one count was recorded for the clone carrying this T cell receptor (beta chain). Its specificity is not known. Both 60 Vbeta primers and 13 Jbeta primers went into the PCR. The data were produced by immunoSEQ multiplex PCR, yet TCRdb's version contains in-frame clones alone and is incomplete. The data hold under 200,000 clones, with approximately 74% observed a single time. CDR3 length: 16 amino acids. Losses at the gene ends were 4 bases for V and 2 bases for J; bases not matched to a gene: 4. Germline V gives CDR1 SGHVS, CDR2 FNYEAQ. This sample was taken from a study of cytomegalovirus exposure and HLA in healthy donors. Broader study findings: Analyzed later, most CMV-associated TCR beta chains appeared HLA-restricted.

V is TRBV7-6 and J is TRBJ2-2, with TRBD1 matching over 10 bases. The sample taken for sequencing was PBMCs. This sequence was found in a woman aged 25 to 39 in good health and CMV-seronegative. The CDR3 reads CASSSGTGENTGELFF. The CDR3 DNA is TGTGCCAGCAGCTCCGGGACAGGGGAAAACACCGGGGAGCTGTTTTTT.